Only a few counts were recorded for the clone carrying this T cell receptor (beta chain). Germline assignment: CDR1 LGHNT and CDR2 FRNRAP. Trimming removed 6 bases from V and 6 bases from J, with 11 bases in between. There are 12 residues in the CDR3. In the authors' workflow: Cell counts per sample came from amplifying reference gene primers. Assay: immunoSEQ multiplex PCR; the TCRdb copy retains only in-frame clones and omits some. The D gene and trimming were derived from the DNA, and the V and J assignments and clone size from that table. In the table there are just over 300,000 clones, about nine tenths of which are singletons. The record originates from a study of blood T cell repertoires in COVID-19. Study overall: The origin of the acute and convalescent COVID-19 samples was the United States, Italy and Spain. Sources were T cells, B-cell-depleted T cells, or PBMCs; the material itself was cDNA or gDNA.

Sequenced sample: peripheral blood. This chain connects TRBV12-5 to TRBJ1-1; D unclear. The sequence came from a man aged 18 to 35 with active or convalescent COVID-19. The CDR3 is CASGLGGAEAFF. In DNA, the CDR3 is TGTGCTAGTGGCCTTGGAGGCGCTGAAGCTTTCTTT. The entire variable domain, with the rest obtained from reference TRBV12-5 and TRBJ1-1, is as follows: DARVTQTPRHKVTEMGQEVTMRCQPILGHNTVFWYRQTMMQGLELLAYFRNRAPLDDSGMPKDRFSAEMPDATLATLKIQPSEPRDSAVYFCASGLGGAEAFFGQGTRLTVV.